These T cell receptor beta chains were read from a single sample in a study of T cell responses to AZD1222 COVID-19 vaccine. Profiling relied on immunoSEQ multiplex PCR, and the TCRdb table lists in-frame clones only, not all of them. The sample includes about 110,000 clones, 88% of them seen just once. Sequencing was performed on peripheral blood, taken on day 0 of AZD1222 vaccination. These receptors came from an adult in good health. Each CDR3 is given with its conserved first and last residue. D genes are given only for firm matches. Clone sizes are given selectively: once, few, many, or a class where the clone is expanded.

J gene: TRBJ2-6
CDR3 length: 18
V gene: TRBV9
clone size: -
D gene: -
CDR3 protein: CASSPRQAGGSGANVLAF
CDR3 DNA: TGTGCCAGCAGCCCCCGACAGGCCGGGGGCTCTGGGGCCAACGTCCTGGCTTTC

J gene: TRBJ2-1
CDR3 length: 16
V gene: TRBV19
clone size: -
D gene: -
CDR3 protein: CASRVFGATAYNEQFF
CDR3 DNA: TGTGCCAGTAGGGTCTTTGGGGCGACGGCCTACAATGAGCAGTTCTTC

J gene: TRBJ2-5
CDR3 length: 15
V gene: TRBV5-1
clone size: -
D gene: -
CDR3 protein: CASSLGAVDLDSTDF
CDR3 DNA: TGCGCCAGCAGCCTTGGTGCAGTGGATTTGGACAGTACAGACTTC

J gene: TRBJ1-5
CDR3 length: 13
V gene: TRBV6-5
clone size: few
D gene: -
CDR3 protein: CASSYGGGQPQHF
CDR3 DNA: TGTGCCAGCAGTTACGGAGGGGGGCAGCCCCAGCATTTT

J gene: TRBJ2-7
CDR3 length: 14
V gene: TRBV3-1/TRBV3-2
clone size: -
D gene: TRBD2
CDR3 protein: CASSPTSGNYEQYF
CDR3 DNA: TGTGCCAGCAGTCCGACTAGCGGGAACTACGAGCAGTACTTC

J gene: TRBJ1-4
CDR3 length: 16
V gene: TRBV5-1
clone size: -
D gene: TRBD1
CDR3 protein: CASSQRQGMTNEKLFF
CDR3 DNA: TGCGCCAGCAGCCAGAGACAGGGAATGACTAATGAAAAACTGTTTTTT

J gene: TRBJ2-3
CDR3 length: 13
V gene: TRBV24-1
clone size: -
D gene: -
CDR3 protein: CATSDPGTDTQYF
CDR3 DNA: TGTGCCACCAGTGATCCCGGGACAGATACGCAGTATTTT

J gene: TRBJ1-1
CDR3 length: 13
V gene: TRBV7-9
clone size: -
D gene: TRBD1
CDR3 protein: CASSLWDRGEAFF
CDR3 DNA: TGTGCCAGCAGCTTGTGGGACAGGGGTGAAGCTTTCTTT

J gene: TRBJ1-5
CDR3 length: 14
V gene: TRBV7-2
clone size: -
D gene: -
CDR3 protein: CASSFGQGDQPQHF
CDR3 DNA: TGTGCCAGCAGCTTTGGGCAGGGCGATCAGCCCCAGCATTTT

J gene: TRBJ2-1
CDR3 length: 12
V gene: TRBV7-3
clone size: once
D gene: -
CDR3 protein: CASSYQGSEQFF
CDR3 DNA: TGTGCCAGCAGTTACCAGGGAAGTGAGCAGTTCTTC

J gene: TRBJ2-1
CDR3 length: 17
V gene: TRBV5-1
clone size: -
D gene: TRBD2
CDR3 protein: CASSSGLTGGRYNEQFF
CDR3 DNA: TGCGCCAGCAGCTCAGGCCTAACGGGAGGGAGGTACAATGAGCAGTTCTTC

J gene: TRBJ2-5
CDR3 length: 18
V gene: TRBV2
clone size: -
D gene: TRBD2
CDR3 protein: CASSEAGLAGRSGETQYF
CDR3 DNA: TGTGCCAGCAGTGAAGCGGGACTAGCGGGAAGGTCTGGGGAGACCCAGTACTTC

J gene: TRBJ1-2
CDR3 length: 11
V gene: TRBV19
clone size: -
D gene: -
CDR3 protein: CATSLGRGYTF
CDR3 DNA: TGTGCCACCTCCCTAGGGCGAGGCTACACCTTC

J gene: TRBJ1-5
CDR3 length: 16
V gene: TRBV4-1
clone size: -
D gene: -
CDR3 protein: CASSQVGAAHIRPQHF
CDR3 DNA: TGCGCCAGCAGCCAAGTTGGGGCAGCTCACATTCGGCCCCAGCATTTT

J gene: TRBJ1-1
CDR3 length: 14
V gene: TRBV2
clone size: -
D gene: TRBD1
CDR3 protein: CASSLGTGATEAFF
CDR3 DNA: TGTGCCAGCAGCCTCGGGACAGGGGCGACTGAAGCTTTCTTT

J gene: TRBJ1-4
CDR3 length: 15
V gene: TRBV18
clone size: -
D gene: -
CDR3 protein: CASSPPMQSNEKLFF
CDR3 DNA: TGTGCCAGCTCACCACCGATGCAGAGTAATGAAAAACTGTTTTTT

J gene: TRBJ1-4
CDR3 length: 21
V gene: TRBV21-1
clone size: once
D gene: -
CDR3 protein: CASSKNPTGQASCATNEKLFF
CDR3 DNA: TGTGCCAGCAGCAAAAACCCCACGGGACAGGCCTCTTGTGCAACTAATGAAAAACTGTTTTTT

J gene: TRBJ1-3
CDR3 length: 11
V gene: TRBV11-1
clone size: -
D gene: -
CDR3 protein: CASSSGNTIYF
CDR3 DNA: TGTGCCAGCAGCTCTGGAAACACCATATATTTT

J gene: TRBJ1-6
CDR3 length: 14
V gene: TRBV7-8
clone size: few
D gene: -
CDR3 protein: CASSLGPDNSPLHF
CDR3 DNA: TGTGCCAGCAGCTTAGGACCGGATAATTCACCCCTCCACTTT

J gene: TRBJ1-1
CDR3 length: 12
V gene: TRBV9
clone size: -
D gene: -
CDR3 protein: CASSAPRGEAFF
CDR3 DNA: TGTGCCAGCAGCGCCCCCCGGGGTGAAGCTTTCTTT

J gene: TRBJ1-2
CDR3 length: 14
V gene: TRBV2
clone size: -
D gene: TRBD1
CDR3 protein: CASIAPGQDYGYTF
CDR3 DNA: TGTGCCAGCATTGCCCCGGGACAGGACTATGGCTACACCTTC

J gene: TRBJ2-1
CDR3 length: 13
V gene: TRBV14
clone size: -
D gene: -
CDR3 protein: CASSQVRGNEQFF
CDR3 DNA: TGTGCCAGCAGCCAAGTCCGAGGCAATGAGCAGTTCTTC

J gene: TRBJ2-7
CDR3 length: 16
V gene: TRBV5-3
clone size: -
D gene: TRBD2
CDR3 protein: CARTPLDGRAPYEQYF
CDR3 DNA: TGTGCCAGAACCCCACTCGACGGGAGGGCCCCCTACGAGCAGTACTTC

J gene: TRBJ2-2
CDR3 length: 13
V gene: TRBV6-5
clone size: -
D gene: -
CDR3 protein: CASSSANTGELFF
CDR3 DNA: TGTGCCAGCAGTTCGGCGAACACCGGGGAGCTGTTTTTT

J gene: TRBJ2-3
CDR3 length: 15
V gene: TRBV6-6
clone size: -
D gene: TRBD2
CDR3 protein: CASRPLAGGPDTQYF
CDR3 DNA: TGTGCCAGCAGACCTCTAGCGGGAGGGCCAGATACGCAGTATTTT

J gene: TRBJ1-2
CDR3 length: 12
V gene: TRBV19
clone size: -
D gene: -
CDR3 protein: CASRSDHYGYTF
CDR3 DNA: TGTGCCAGTAGGTCAGACCACTATGGCTACACCTTC

J gene: TRBJ1-3
CDR3 length: 14
V gene: TRBV7-2
clone size: -
D gene: -
CDR3 protein: CASSVGTRGDTIYF
CDR3 DNA: TGTGCCAGCAGCGTCGGGACACGTGGAGACACCATATATTTT

J gene: TRBJ1-2
CDR3 length: 15
V gene: TRBV3-1/TRBV3-2
clone size: -
D gene: -
CDR3 protein: CASSQQPGTSYGYTF
CDR3 DNA: TGTGCCAGCAGCCAGCAACCGGGCACCAGCTATGGCTACACCTTC

J gene: TRBJ2-1
CDR3 length: 13
V gene: TRBV29-1
clone size: -
D gene: TRBD2
CDR3 protein: CSGIPAGGDEQFF
CDR3 DNA: TGCAGCGGAATACCCGCGGGAGGCGATGAGCAGTTCTTC

J gene: TRBJ1-2
CDR3 length: 14
V gene: TRBV5-8
clone size: -
D gene: -
CDR3 protein: CASSKGPRTYGYTF
CDR3 DNA: TGTGCCAGCAGCAAGGGACCGAGAACCTATGGCTACACCTTC

J gene: TRBJ2-5
CDR3 length: 16
V gene: TRBV6-6
clone size: -
D gene: -
CDR3 protein: CASSYSGTQGAETQYF
CDR3 DNA: TGTGCCAGCAGTTACTCGGGGACCCAGGGAGCAGAGACCCAGTACTTC

J gene: TRBJ1-2
CDR3 length: 13
V gene: TRBV7-8
clone size: -
D gene: -
CDR3 protein: CASSSNFDGEATF
CDR3 DNA: TGTGCCAGCAGCTCCAACTTCGACGGGGAAGCCACCTTC

J gene: TRBJ1-1
CDR3 length: 14
V gene: TRBV19
clone size: -
D gene: -
CDR3 protein: CASSIRVGDTEAFF
CDR3 DNA: TGTGCCAGTAGTATCAGGGTTGGGGACACTGAAGCTTTCTTT